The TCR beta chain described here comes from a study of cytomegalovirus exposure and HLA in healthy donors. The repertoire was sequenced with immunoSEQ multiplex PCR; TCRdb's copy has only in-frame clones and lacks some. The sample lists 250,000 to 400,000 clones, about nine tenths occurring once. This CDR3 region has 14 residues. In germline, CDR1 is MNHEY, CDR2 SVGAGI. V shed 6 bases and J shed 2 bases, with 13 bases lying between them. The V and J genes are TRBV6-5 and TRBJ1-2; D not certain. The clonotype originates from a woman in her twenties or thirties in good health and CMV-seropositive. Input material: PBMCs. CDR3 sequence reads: CASSPQWANYGYTF. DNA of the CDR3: TGTGCCAGCAGCCCCCAGTGGGCCAACTATGGCTACACCTTC.